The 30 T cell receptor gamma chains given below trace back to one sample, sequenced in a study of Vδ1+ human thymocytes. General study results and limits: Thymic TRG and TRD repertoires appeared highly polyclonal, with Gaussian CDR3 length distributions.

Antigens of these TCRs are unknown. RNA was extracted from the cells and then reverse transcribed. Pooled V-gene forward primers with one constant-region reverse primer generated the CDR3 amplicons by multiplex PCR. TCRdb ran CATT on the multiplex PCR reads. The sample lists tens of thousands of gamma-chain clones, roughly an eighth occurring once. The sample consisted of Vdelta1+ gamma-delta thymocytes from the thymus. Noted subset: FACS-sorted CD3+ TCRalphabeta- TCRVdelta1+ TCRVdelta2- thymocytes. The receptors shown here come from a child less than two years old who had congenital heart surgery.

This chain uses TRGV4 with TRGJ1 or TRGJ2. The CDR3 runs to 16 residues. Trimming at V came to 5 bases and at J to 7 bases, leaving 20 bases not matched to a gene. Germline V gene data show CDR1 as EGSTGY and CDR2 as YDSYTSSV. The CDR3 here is CATWAGARLGGYKKLF. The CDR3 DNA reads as TGTGCCACCTGGGCCGGAGCGCGCCTGGGGGGGTATAAGAAACTCTTT.

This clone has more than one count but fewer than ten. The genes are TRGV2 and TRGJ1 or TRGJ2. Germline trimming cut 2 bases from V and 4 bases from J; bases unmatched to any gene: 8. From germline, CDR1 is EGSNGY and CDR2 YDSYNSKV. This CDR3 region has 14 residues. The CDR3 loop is CATWDAADYYKKLF. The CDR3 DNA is TGTGCCACCTGGGACGCCGCAGACTATTATAAGAAACTCTTT.

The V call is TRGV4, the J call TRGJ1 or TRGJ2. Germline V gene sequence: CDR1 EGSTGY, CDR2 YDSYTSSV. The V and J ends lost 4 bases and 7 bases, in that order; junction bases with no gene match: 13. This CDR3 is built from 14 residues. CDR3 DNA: TGTGCCACCTGGGACGGGGTCCCCAGCTATAAGAAACTCTTT. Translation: CATWDGVPSYKKLF.

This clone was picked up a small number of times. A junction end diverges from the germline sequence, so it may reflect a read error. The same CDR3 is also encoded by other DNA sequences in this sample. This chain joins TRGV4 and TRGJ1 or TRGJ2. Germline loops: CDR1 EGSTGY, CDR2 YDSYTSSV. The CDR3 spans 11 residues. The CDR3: CATWNGQEKLF. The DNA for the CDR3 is TGTGCCACCTGGAATGGGCAGGAGAAACTCTTT.

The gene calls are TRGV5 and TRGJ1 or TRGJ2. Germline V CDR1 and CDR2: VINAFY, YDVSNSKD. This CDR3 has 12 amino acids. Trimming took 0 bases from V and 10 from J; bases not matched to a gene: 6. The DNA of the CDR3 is TGTGCCACCTGGGACAGGCGAGGCAAGAAACTCTTT. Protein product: CATWDRRGKKLF.

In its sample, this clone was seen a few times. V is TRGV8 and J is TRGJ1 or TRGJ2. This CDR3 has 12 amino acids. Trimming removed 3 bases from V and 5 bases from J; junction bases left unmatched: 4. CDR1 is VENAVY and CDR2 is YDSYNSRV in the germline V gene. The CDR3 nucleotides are TGTGCCACCTGGGATGCTCATTATAAGAAACTCTTT. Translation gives CATWDAHYKKLF.

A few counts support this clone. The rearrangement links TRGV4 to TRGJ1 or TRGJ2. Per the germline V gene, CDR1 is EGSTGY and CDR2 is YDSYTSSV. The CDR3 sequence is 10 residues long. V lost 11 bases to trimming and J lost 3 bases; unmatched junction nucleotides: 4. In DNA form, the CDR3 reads TGTGCCAACTGTTATTATAAGAAACTCTTT. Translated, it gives CANCYYKKLF.

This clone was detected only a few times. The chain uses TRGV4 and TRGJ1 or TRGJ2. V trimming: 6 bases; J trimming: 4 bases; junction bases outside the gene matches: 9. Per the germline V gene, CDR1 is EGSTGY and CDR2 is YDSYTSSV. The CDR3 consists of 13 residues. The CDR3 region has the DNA TGTGCCACCTGGAATTACCCCTATTATAAGAAACTCTTT. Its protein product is CATWNYPYYKKLF.

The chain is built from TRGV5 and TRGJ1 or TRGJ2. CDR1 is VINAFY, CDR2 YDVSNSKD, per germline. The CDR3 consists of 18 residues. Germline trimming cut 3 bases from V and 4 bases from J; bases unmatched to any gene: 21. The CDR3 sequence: CATWDHAHTPDSYYKKLF. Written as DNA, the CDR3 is TGTGCCACCTGGGACCACGCCCACACCCCGGACTCGTATTATAAGAAACTCTTT.

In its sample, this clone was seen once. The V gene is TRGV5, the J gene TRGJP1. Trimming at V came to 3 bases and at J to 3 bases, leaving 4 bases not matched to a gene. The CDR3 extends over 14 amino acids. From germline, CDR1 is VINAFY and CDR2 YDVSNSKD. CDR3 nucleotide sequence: TGTGCCACCTGGGACGTGGCCACTGGTTGGTTCAAGATATTT. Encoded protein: CATWDVATGWFKIF.

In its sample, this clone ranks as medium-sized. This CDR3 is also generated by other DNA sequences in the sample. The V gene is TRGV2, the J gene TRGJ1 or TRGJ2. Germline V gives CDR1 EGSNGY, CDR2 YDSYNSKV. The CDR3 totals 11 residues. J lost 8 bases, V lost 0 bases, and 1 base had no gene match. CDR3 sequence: CATWDGHKKLF. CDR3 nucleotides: TGTGCCACCTGGGACGGGCATAAGAAACTCTTT.

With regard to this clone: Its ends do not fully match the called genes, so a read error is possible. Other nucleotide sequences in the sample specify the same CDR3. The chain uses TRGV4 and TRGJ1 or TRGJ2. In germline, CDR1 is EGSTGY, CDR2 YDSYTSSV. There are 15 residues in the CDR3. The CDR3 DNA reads TGTGCCACCTGGAATGGGCCGGGTGATTATTATAAGAAACTCTTT. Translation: CATWNGPGDYYKKLF.

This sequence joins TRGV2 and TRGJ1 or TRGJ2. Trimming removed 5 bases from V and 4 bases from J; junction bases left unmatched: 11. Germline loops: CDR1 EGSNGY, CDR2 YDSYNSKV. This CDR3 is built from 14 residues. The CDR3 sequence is CATWVRLLYYKKLF. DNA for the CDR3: TGTGCCACCTGGGTCCGTCTCTTGTATTATAAGAAACTCTTT.

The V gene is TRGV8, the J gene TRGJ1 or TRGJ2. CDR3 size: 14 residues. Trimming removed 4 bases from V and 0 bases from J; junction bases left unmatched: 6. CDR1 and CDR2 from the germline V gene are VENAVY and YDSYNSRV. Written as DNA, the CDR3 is TGTGCCACCTGGGAGAGCCCGAATTATTATAAGAAACTCTTT. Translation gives CATWESPNYYKKLF.

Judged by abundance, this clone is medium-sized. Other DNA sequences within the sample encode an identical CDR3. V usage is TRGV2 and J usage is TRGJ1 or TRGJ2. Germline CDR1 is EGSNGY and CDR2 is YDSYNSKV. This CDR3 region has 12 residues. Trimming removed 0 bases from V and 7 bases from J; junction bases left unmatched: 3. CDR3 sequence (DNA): TGTGCCACCTGGGACGGGCGGTATAAGAAACTCTTT. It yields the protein CATWDGRYKKLF.

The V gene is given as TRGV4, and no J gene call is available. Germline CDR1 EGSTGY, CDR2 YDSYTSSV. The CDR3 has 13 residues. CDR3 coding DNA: TGTGCCACCTGGGATAAGAACACCGGGGAGCTGTTTTTT. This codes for CATWDKNTGELFF.

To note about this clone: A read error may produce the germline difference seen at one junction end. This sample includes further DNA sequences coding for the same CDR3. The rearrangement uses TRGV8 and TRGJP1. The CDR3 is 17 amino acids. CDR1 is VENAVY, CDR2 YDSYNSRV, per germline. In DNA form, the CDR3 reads TGTGCCACCTGGGATAGGCGCCTATATACCACTGGGTGGTTCAAGATATTT. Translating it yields CATWDRRLYTTGWFKIF.

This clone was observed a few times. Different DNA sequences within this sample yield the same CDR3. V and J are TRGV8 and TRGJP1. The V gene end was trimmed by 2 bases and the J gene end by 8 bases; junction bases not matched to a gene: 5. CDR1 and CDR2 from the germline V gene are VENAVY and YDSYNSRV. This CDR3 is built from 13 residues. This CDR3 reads CATWDISGWFKIF. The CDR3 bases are TGTGCCACCTGGGATATATCAGGTTGGTTCAAGATATTT.

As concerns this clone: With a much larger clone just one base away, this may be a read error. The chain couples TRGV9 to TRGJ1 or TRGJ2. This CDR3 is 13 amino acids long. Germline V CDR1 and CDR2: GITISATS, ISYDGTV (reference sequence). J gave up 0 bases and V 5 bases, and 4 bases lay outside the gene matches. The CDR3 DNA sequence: TGTGCCTTGTGGGTGTCGAATTATTATAAGAAACTCTTT. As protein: CALWVSNYYKKLF.

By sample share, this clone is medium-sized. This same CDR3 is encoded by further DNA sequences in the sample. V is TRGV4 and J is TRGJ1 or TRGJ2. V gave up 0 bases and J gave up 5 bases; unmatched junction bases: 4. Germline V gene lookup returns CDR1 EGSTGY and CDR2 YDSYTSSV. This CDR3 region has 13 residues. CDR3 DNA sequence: TGTGCCACCTGGGATGGGCCGAATTATAAGAAACTCTTT. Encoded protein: CATWDGPNYKKLF.

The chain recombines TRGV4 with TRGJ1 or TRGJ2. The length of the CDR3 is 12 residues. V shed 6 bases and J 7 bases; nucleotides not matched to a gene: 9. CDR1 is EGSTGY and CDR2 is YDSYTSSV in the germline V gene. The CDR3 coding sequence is TGTGCCACCTGGAAACCTGACTATAAGAAACTCTTT. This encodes CATWKPDYKKLF.

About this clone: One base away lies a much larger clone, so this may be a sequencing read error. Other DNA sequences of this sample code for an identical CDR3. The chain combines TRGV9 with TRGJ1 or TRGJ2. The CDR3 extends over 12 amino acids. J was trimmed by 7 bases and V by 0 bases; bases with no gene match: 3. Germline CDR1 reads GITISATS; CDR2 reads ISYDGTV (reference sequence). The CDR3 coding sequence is TGTGCCTTGTGGGAGGTGCCGTATAAGAAACTCTTT. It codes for CALWEVPYKKLF.

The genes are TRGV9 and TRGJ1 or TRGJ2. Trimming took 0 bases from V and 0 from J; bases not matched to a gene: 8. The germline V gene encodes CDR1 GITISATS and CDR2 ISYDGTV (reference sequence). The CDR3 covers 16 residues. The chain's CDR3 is CALWEVRGPNYYKKLF. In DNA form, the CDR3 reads TGTGCCTTGTGGGAGGTGCGGGGTCCGAATTATTATAAGAAACTCTTT.

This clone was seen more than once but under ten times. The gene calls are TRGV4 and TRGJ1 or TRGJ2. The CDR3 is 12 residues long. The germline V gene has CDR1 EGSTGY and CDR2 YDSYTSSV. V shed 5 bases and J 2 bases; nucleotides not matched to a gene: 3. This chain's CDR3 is CATWVHYYKKLF. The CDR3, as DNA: TGTGCCACCTGGGTTCATTATTATAAGAAACTCTTT.

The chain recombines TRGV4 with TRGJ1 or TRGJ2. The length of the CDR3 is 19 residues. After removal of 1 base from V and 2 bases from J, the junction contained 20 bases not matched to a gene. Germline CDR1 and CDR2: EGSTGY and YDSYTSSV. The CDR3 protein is CATWDGWLSFFSDYYKKLF. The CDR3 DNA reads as TGTGCCACCTGGGATGGCTGGCTGTCTTTTTTTTCTGATTATTATAAGAAACTCTTT.

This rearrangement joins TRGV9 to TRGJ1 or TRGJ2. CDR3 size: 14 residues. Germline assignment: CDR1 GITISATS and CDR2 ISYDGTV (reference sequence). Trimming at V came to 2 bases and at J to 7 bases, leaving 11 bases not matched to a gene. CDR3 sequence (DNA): TGTGCCTTGTGGGAGGCTCATTCCGAATATAAGAAACTCTTT. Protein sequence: CALWEAHSEYKKLF.

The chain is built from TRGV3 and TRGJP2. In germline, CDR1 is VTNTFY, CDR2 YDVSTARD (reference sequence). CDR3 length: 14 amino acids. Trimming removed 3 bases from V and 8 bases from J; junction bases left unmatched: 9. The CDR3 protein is CATWDPPPDWIKTF. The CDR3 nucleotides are TGTGCCACCTGGGACCCCCCGCCCGATTGGATCAAGACGTTT.

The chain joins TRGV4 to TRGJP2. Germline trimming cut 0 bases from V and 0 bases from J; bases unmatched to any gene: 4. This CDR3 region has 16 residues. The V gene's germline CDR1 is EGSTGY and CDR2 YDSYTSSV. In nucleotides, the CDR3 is TGTGCCACCTGGGATGGGCCAAATAGTAGTGATTGGATCAAGACGTTT. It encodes CATWDGPNSSDWIKTF.

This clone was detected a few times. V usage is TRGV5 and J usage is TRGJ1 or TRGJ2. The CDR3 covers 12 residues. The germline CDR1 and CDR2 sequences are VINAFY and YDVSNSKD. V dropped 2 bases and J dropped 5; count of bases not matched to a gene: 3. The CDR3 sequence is CATWDIDYKKLF. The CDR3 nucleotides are TGTGCCACCTGGGACATCGATTATAAGAAACTCTTT.

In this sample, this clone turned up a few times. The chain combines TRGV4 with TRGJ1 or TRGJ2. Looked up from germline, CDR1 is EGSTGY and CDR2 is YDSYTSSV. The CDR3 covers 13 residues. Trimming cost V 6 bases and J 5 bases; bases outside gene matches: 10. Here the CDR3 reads CATWIPRNYKKLF. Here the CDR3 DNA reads TGTGCCACCTGGATTCCCCGTAATTATAAGAAACTCTTT.